This T cell receptor (beta chain) was captured by sequencing in a study of CD8 T cells in Susac syndrome. After extraction with the RNeasy kit, 0.5 to 1 ug of the RNA was reverse transcribed using random hexamers. immunoSEQ multiplex PCR amplified TCR beta CDR3 across 54 Vbeta, 13 Jbeta. TCRdb reprocessed the immunoSEQ multiplex PCR reads with MiXCR, giving one entry per CDR3 protein. This table holds about 200,000 distinct CDR3 sequences, roughly 95% found once. Germline lookup yields CDR1 DFQATT and CDR2 SNEGSKA (reference sequence). The CDR3 covers 12 residues. The V end lost 4 bases, the J end lost 7 bases, and 11 bases lay between the germline ends.

The clonotype comes from a human donor in good health. V usage is TRBV20-1 and J usage is TRBJ2-1, with unresolved D. The specimen sequenced was CD4+ T cells from PBMCs. This CDR3 is CSAITLLNEQFF. Here the CDR3 DNA reads TGCAGTGCTATCACTCTCTTGAATGAGCAGTTCTTC.